This entry describes one TCR beta chain. The CDR3 is 12 residues long. The ends were cut back, 3 bases at V and 7 bases at J, with 6 bases in the middle. Only in-frame clones appear in the TCRdb table, and some are missing; sequencing was by immunoSEQ multiplex PCR. The sample shows 180,000 or so clones, approximately 84% of them seen only once. This sample was included in a study of blood T cell repertoires in COVID-19. The chain uses TRBV12-3 or TRBV12-4 and TRBJ2-2, with D possibly TRBD2 on 5 matching bases. The sample comprised peripheral blood. The TCR comes from a human donor with acute or convalescent COVID-19. The donor label of this sample is uncertain. The CDR3 bases are TGTGCCAGCAGTTTCGGGGTCGGGGAGCTGTTTTTT. It yields the protein CASSFGVGELFF.